One and the same sample provided the 25 T cell receptor beta chains below, sequenced in a study of T cells in tuberculosis. Time point given: new active TB diagnosis, blood taken before or within 7 days of starting treatment. TCRdb's table, derived via immunoSEQ multiplex PCR, lists solely in-frame clones and lacks some. The sample contains 31,000 or so clones, around 86% of which appear only once. Sequencing was performed on PBMCs, taken at tuberculosis diagnosis. The receptors derive from an adult with tuberculosis.

The chain recombines TRBV18 with TRBJ1-1; D possibly corresponds to TRBD1 (5 bases). Trimming cost V 3 bases and J 4 bases, with 18 bases left between them. CDR3 length: 16 amino acids. Germline loops: CDR1 KGHSH, CDR2 LQKENI. CDR3 protein: CASSPAGGGVGTEAFF. In nucleotides, the CDR3 is TGTGCCAGCTCACCCGCGGGGGGGGGAGTGGGCACTGAAGCTTTCTTT.

The J gene is TRBJ2-5, the V gene TRBV18, with D unclear. The CDR3 has 14 amino acids. V lost 0 bases and J 4 bases, leaving 9 bases between the germline ends. Germline loops: CDR1 KGHSH, CDR2 LQKENI. In DNA form, the CDR3 reads TGTGCCAGCTCACCACCTGGTCGAGTAGAGACCCAGTACTTC. Its protein product is CASSPPGRVETQYF.

In this sample, this clone turned up once. The CDR3: CASSDRTGGASEQYF. The CDR3 DNA follows: TGCGCCAGCAGCGATCGGACAGGGGGCGCGAGCGAGCAGTACTTC. The V call is TRBV4-1, the J call TRBJ2-7, with 11 bases identical to TRBD1. Unmatched junction bases numbered 9, after V lost 5 bases and J lost 6 bases. The CDR3 spans 15 residues. CDR1 and CDR2 (germline): MGHRA, YSYEKL.

This rearrangement joins TRBV7-9 to TRBJ2-3; 10 bases line up with TRBD2. V shed 5 bases and J 0 bases; nucleotides not matched to a gene: 2. CDR1 and CDR2 from the germline V gene are SEHNR and FQNEAQ (reference sequence). CDR3 length: 15 residues. CDR3 sequence reads: CASSQLAGSTDTQYF. The CDR3 nucleotides read TGTGCCAGCAGCCAACTAGCGGGGAGCACAGATACGCAGTATTTT.

The rearrangement uses TRBV7-3 and TRBJ2-2, with 11 bases that match TRBD2. CDR3 length: 16 residues. The germline gives CDR1 SGHTA, CDR2 FQGTGA. V shed 5 bases and J 2 bases; nucleotides not matched to a gene: 4. The CDR3 DNA reads as TGTGCCAGCAGCCTCACTAGCGGGGGTAACACCGGGGAGCTGTTTTTT. This gives the protein CASSLTSGGNTGELFF.

The chain combines TRBV29-1 with TRBJ2-7; possible D gene TRBD1, 5 bases. V was shortened by 3 bases and J by 5 bases, with 11 bases between the two germline ends. The V gene's germline CDR1 is SQVTM and CDR2 ANQGSEA. The CDR3 totals 12 residues. The CDR3 bases are TGCAGCGTTGAGCTCCAGGGCCACGAGCAGTACTTC. Amino acids: CSVELQGHEQYF.

The chain uses TRBV11-2 and TRBJ2-1; weak D call: TRBD2 (7 bases). This CDR3 has 14 amino acids. The ends were cut back, 4 bases at V and 4 bases at J, with 11 bases in the middle. Germline CDR1 is SGHAT and CDR2 is FQNNGV. The CDR3, as DNA: TGTGCCAGCAGCTCGGCGGGGGCGTACAATGAGCAGTTCTTC. This encodes CASSSAGAYNEQFF.

The J gene is TRBJ1-1, the V gene TRBV5-1; D may be TRBD1 (5 bases). Per germline, CDR1 SGHRS and CDR2 YFSETQ. The V end was cut by 1 base, the J end by 0 bases, with 10 bases between. The CDR3 contains 15 residues. CDR3 sequence (DNA): TGCGCCAGCAGCTTGCTGGCAGGGATGAACACTGAAGCTTTCTTT. It yields the protein CASSLLAGMNTEAFF.

The sample holds one count of this clone. The rearrangement links TRBV27 to TRBJ2-1; D possibly corresponds to TRBD2 (5 bases). The germline gives CDR1 MNHEY, CDR2 SMNVEV (reference sequence). This CDR3 spans 13 amino acids. Trimming took 5 bases from V and 9 from J, leaving 14 bases between them. As DNA, the CDR3 is TGTGCCAGCAGTGTGGGAGTTATGAGTGAGCAGTTCTTC. As protein: CASSVGVMSEQFF.

This sequence joins TRBV5-1 and TRBJ2-5; D is ambiguous. Trimming took off 3 bases at V and 5 bases at J, with 11 bases between the two ends. The CDR3 extends over 13 amino acids. From germline, CDR1 is SGHRS and CDR2 YFSETQ. CDR3 in DNA: TGCGCCAGCAGCTCCTGGCTGCGGGAGACCCAGTACTTC. It yields the protein CASSSWLRETQYF.

V is TRBV7-2 and J is TRBJ1-5; D call uncertain. Germline V lookup: CDR1 SGHTA, CDR2 FQGNSA. CDR3 length: 16 amino acids. Trimming left V 5 bases short and J 1 base short, with 15 bases between. This chain's CDR3 is CASSPEGPGSNQPQHF. CDR3 nucleotides: TGTGCCAGCAGCCCCGAAGGACCGGGAAGCAATCAGCCCCAGCATTTT.

The genes are TRBV6-6 and TRBJ2-4; tentative D call: TRBD2 (6 bases). CDR3 length equals 11 residues. Trimming removed 5 bases from V and 11 bases from J, with 10 bases in between. Germline V gene data show CDR1 as MNHNY and CDR2 as SVGAGI (reference sequence). In DNA form, the CDR3 reads TGTGCCAGCAGTCAGGAGGGCCTTCAGTACTTC. This codes for CASSQEGLQYF.

The count of this clone is one. The genes are TRBV6-1 and TRBJ1-2; 9 bases agree with TRBD1. The CDR3 covers 14 residues. J lost 4 bases, V lost 6 bases, and 6 bases had no gene match. Germline V gene lookup returns CDR1 MNHNS and CDR2 SASEGT. The CDR3 sequence: CASRTRTGAYGYTF. The CDR3, as DNA: TGTGCCAGCAGGACCCGGACAGGGGCCTATGGCTACACCTTC.

The rearrangement links TRBV7-2 to TRBJ2-7; D possibly corresponds to TRBD1 (6 bases). The CDR3 runs 14 residues. The germline CDR1 and CDR2 sequences are SGHTA and FQGNSA. V shed 5 bases and J shed 4 bases, with 15 bases lying between them. As DNA, the CDR3 is TGTGCCAGCAGCCTCAGACAGGAAAGGTACGAGCAGTACTTC. This translates into CASSLRQERYEQYF.

The chain employs TRBV9 and TRBJ2-1; 8 bases are a match to TRBD1. Germline CDR1 reads SGDLS; CDR2 reads YYNGEE. The CDR3 covers 16 residues. V shed 4 bases and J 3 bases; nucleotides not matched to a gene: 9. CDR3 bases: TGTGCCAGCAGCCCCCGGGCAGGGGGCAGCTACAATGAGCAGTTCTTC. Protein product: CASSPRAGGSYNEQFF.

This clone has more than one count but fewer than ten. The chain combines TRBV5-6 with TRBJ2-7; maybe TRBD2 (5 bases). This CDR3 is built from 14 residues. Germline V gives CDR1 SGHDT, CDR2 YYEEEE. V lost 2 bases and J 0 bases, leaving 9 bases between the germline ends. For the CDR3, the DNA is TGTGCCAGCAGCTTACCGGGGAGCTCCTACGAGCAGTACTTC. This sequence encodes CASSLPGSSYEQYF.

The rearrangement links TRBV12-2 to TRBJ1-3; the D segment call TRBD1 is taken from the table without a DNA check. TRBV12-2 is a pseudogene segment. The CDR3 sequence is 17 residues long. This CDR3 is CASRLATEQGSGNTIYF. The CDR3 DNA sequence: TGTGCAAGTCGCTTAGCCACTGAACAGGGCTCTGGAAACACCATATATTTT.

Here the CDR3 reads CAWSLLQGEGTEAFF. DNA of the CDR3: TGTGCCTGGAGCCTCCTACAGGGCGAGGGGACTGAAGCTTTCTTT. The chain combines TRBV30 with TRBJ1-1, with D possibly being TRBD1 (6 bases). V dropped 3 bases and J dropped 5 bases, with 19 bases sitting between them. CDR1 and CDR2 (germline): GTSNPN, SVGIG (reference sequence). The CDR3 runs to 15 residues.

This clone has just one count. The J gene is TRBJ2-1, the V gene TRBV29-1, with D possibly being TRBD2 (5 bases). The V and J ends lost 7 bases and 10 bases respectively, with 20 bases between them. The CDR3 totals 13 residues. In germline, CDR1 is SQVTM, CDR2 ANQGSEA. The CDR3, as DNA: TGCAGCGCCCCCGGAGGAAGGATTGGGGAGCAGTTCTTC. It translates to CSAPGGRIGEQFF.

This clone was observed once. The chain has TRBV2 and TRBJ2-7; 7 bases are shared with TRBD1. Germline V lookup: CDR1 SNHLY, CDR2 FYNNEI. The ends lost 8 bases at V and 3 bases at J; junction bases unmatched: 10. This CDR3 is 14 amino acids long. This chain's CDR3 is CASRSLQGRYEQYF. The CDR3 DNA sequence: TGTGCCAGCCGCAGCTTACAGGGGCGCTACGAGCAGTACTTC.

The V call is TRBV30, the J call TRBJ1-3, with 11 bases identical to TRBD1. CDR3 length: 16 amino acids. Germline assignment: CDR1 GTSNPN and CDR2 SVGIG (reference sequence). J was trimmed by 2 bases and V by 2 bases; bases with no gene match: 5. As DNA, the CDR3 is TGTGCCTGGAGTATCGGACAGGGGGCGGCTGGAAACACCATATATTTT. Its protein is CAWSIGQGAAGNTIYF.

This chain joins TRBV30 and TRBJ2-1; 14 bases map to TRBD2. J was trimmed by 8 bases and V by 5 bases; bases with no gene match: 11. In germline, CDR1 is GTSNPN, CDR2 SVGIG (reference sequence). This CDR3 is 16 amino acids long. The CDR3 sequence is CAWAIGTSGRGHEQFF. For the CDR3, the DNA is TGTGCCTGGGCAATCGGGACTAGCGGGAGAGGGCATGAGCAGTTCTTC.

The V call is TRBV6-6, the J call TRBJ2-3; 8 bases line up with TRBD2. The trim removed 8 bases at V and 3 bases at J, leaving 10 bases unmatched. The CDR3 length is 15 residues. Germline V gene data show CDR1 as MNHNY and CDR2 as SVGAGI (reference sequence). The CDR3 loop is CASFPGGRRTDTQYF. DNA for the CDR3: TGTGCCAGCTTCCCGGGGGGGAGACGGACAGATACGCAGTATTTT.

The rearrangement uses TRBV30 and TRBJ1-2; no clear D gene. CDR1 is GTSNPN, CDR2 SVGIG, per germline (reference sequence). The CDR3 is 13 residues long. V lost 3 bases to trimming and J lost 3 bases, with 11 bases between them. The CDR3 spells CAWREGGDYGYTF. The CDR3 DNA reads as TGTGCCTGGAGGGAGGGAGGAGACTATGGCTACACCTTC.

The sample holds one count of this clone. J is TRBJ1-6 and V is TRBV15; D call uncertain. Germline V gene data show CDR1 as LNHNV and CDR2 as YYDKDF (reference sequence). The V and J ends lost 2 bases and 8 bases respectively, with 19 bases between them. The CDR3 has 17 amino acids. CDR3 DNA: TGTGCCACCAGCAGAAATTACGCAGGCCCGATCGATTCACCCCTCCACTTT. It codes for CATSRNYAGPIDSPLHF.